This TCR beta chain was recovered during a study of cytomegalovirus exposure and HLA in healthy donors. Study-wide results and caveats: Researchers catalogued some 160 TCR beta chains as cytomegalovirus-associated. CMV antigen specificity was confirmed in vitro for a few CMV-associated chains.

For this clone: Its antigen is not identified.

Per germline, CDR1 MNHEY and CDR2 SMNVEV (reference sequence). V dropped 3 bases and J dropped 3 bases, with 6 bases sitting between them. The CDR3 runs to 13 residues. Produced via immunoSEQ multiplex PCR; TCRdb's table is partial and in-frame only. This sample has fewer than 200,000 clones, with around 96% found just once. The specimen sequenced was PBMCs. The gene calls are TRBV27 and TRBJ1-5; the D is unclear. The sequence derives from a young woman in good health and CMV-seronegative. CDR3 sequence reads: CASSFSSNQPQHF. Here the CDR3 DNA reads TGTGCCAGCAGTTTTTCCTCCAATCAGCCCCAGCATTTT.